The clone carrying this T cell receptor beta chain was detected a few times. Antigen: not known. The record originates from a study of T cells after yellow fever vaccination. This CDR3 has 15 amino acids. In germline, CDR1 is ENHRY, CDR2 SYGVKD. Deletions cut 6 bases from V and 0 bases from J, with 12 bases between. Study-level results: At 95% to 96% for CD4 and 88% for CD8, most primary-vaccination clones showed up again after the booster.

One entry per CDR3 protein, called by TCRdb with MiXCR from the 5' RACE reads. The table records some 550,000 distinct CDR3 sequences, 15% to 20% of them present only once. The rearrangement uses TRBV10-3 and TRBJ2-1, with a weak D call TRBD2 (5 bases). This receptor was obtained from a man in his thirties or forties who received the YFV17D yellow fever vaccine. Sequences were derived from PBMCs, sampled 15 days after the yellow fever booster vaccination. The CDR3 reads CAIRGWGASYNEQFF. In DNA, the CDR3 is TGTGCCATCAGGGGGTGGGGAGCCTCCTACAATGAGCAGTTCTTC.